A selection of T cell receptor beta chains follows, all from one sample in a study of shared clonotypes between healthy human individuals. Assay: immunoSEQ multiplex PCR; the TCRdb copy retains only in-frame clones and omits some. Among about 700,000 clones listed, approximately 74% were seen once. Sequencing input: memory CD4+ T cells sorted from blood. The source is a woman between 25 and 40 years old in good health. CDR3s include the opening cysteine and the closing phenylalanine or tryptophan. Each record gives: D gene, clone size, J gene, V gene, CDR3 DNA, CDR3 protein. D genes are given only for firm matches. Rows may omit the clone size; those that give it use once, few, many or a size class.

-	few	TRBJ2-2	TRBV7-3	TGTGCCAGCAGCTCTACCATCACGGGCACGAACACCGGGGAGCTGTTTTTT	CASSSTITGTNTGELFF
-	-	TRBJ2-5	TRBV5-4	TGTGCCAGCAGCCAACAGGGACGAGAGACCCAGTACTTC	CASSQQGRETQYF
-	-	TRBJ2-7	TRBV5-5	TGTGCCAGCAGCTTCCAGGGTTTAAGGGAGCAGTACTTC	CASSFQGLREQYF
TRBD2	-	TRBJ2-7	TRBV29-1	TGCAGCGTTGTCCCGACGCGGGGGTACGAGCAGTACTTC	CSVVPTRGYEQYF
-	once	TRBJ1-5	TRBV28	TGTGCCAGCAGCTCACCACAGGGACAGCCCCAGCATTTT	CASSSPQGQPQHF
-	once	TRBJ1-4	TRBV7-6	TGTGCCAGCAGCTCCGGGACCCCTGCAGAAAAACTGTTTTTT	CASSSGTPAEKLFF
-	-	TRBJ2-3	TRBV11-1	TGTGCCAGCAGCCAACGTAGGGGCAGCACAGATACGCAGTATTTT	CASSQRRGSTDTQYF
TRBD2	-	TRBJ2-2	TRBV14	TGTGCCAGCAGCCAAGATCAGATAGCGAGCGGGGCGCGCGGGGAGCTGTTTTTT	CASSQDQIASGARGELFF
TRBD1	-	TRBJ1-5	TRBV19	TGTGCCAGTAGTGCGGACAGGTTGGGCAATCAGCCCCAGCATTTT	CASSADRLGNQPQHF
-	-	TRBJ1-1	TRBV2	TGTGCCAGCAGACCCACAGGGTTCGCAATGAACACTGAAGCTTTCTTT	CASRPTGFAMNTEAFF
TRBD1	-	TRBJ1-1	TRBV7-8	TGTGCCAGCAGCTTACCCCGGGACAGCATGAACACTGAAGCTTTCTTT	CASSLPRDSMNTEAFF
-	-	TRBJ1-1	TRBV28	TGTGCCAGCAGTACACCACGGAAAGCTTTCTTT	CASSTPRKAFF
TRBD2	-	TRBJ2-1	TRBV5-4	TGTGCCAGCAGCTGGAGCGGGAGTAAGGTTCTTGAGCAGTTCTTC	CASSWSGSKVLEQFF
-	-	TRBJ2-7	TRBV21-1	TGTGCCAGCAGCTTTAGCGGGAGTCGCTCCTACGAGCAGTACTTC	CASSFSGSRSYEQYF
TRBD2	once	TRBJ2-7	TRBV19	TGTGCCAGTAGTATCGGGACTAGCGGGCTCAACGAGCAGTACTTC	CASSIGTSGLNEQYF
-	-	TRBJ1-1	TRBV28	TGTGCCAGCAGTTTCTCCAGGGCTGAAGCTTTCTTT	CASSFSRAEAFF
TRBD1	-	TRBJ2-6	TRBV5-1	TGCGCCAGCAGCTTAGAAAACCCCGGGACAGTGCTTTCTGGGGCCAACGTCCTGACTTTC	CASSLENPGTVLSGANVLTF
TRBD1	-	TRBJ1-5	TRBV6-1	TGTGCCAGCAGTGCCCGGGACAGTGGAAATCAGCCCCAGCATTTT	CASSARDSGNQPQHF
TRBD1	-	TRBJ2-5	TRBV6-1	TGTGCCAGCAGGAGGACAGGGATAGAGACCCAGTACTTC	CASRRTGIETQYF
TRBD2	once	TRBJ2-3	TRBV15	TGTGCCACCAGCAGAGGTAGCGGGGGAGGGGCAGATACGCAGTATTTT	CATSRGSGGGADTQYF
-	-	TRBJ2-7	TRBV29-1	TGCAGCGTTACCGGGGATTCCTACGAGCAGTACTTC	CSVTGDSYEQYF
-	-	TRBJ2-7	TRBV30	TGTGCCTGGAGTCGGGGGAGCGGACTCTCCTACGAGCAGTACTTC	CAWSRGSGLSYEQYF
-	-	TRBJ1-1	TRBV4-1	TGCGCCAGCAGCCAACGGAATGTTGACTTAAGGAACACTGAAGCTTTCTTT	CASSQRNVDLRNTEAFF
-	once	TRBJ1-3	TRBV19	TGTGCCAGTAGTACCATGGACGGCGGCGGAAACACCATATATTTT	CASSTMDGGGNTIYF
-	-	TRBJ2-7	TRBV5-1	TGCGCCAGCAGCTTGTCATACGGGGACCCAATCTACGAGCAGTACTTC	CASSLSYGDPIYEQYF
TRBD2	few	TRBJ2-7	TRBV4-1	TGCGCCAGCAGCCCCCGGGGTAGCGGGACGGCCTACGAGCAGTACTTC	CASSPRGSGTAYEQYF
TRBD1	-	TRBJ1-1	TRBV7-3	TGTGCCAGCTCTAGTCAGGGGGGCACTGAAGCTTTCTTT	CASSSQGGTEAFF
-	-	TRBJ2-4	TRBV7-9	TGTGCCAGCAGCGATGACACTAGGATAGCCAAAAACATTCAGTACTTC	CASSDDTRIAKNIQYF
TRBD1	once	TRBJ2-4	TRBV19	TGTGCCAGTAGTTCGGACAGGGGACCCAAAAACATTCAGTACTTC	CASSSDRGPKNIQYF
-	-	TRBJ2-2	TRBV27	TGTGCCATACGTGCCGGGACCTTGGAATCTATTCCCGGGAAGCTGTTTTTT	CAIRAGTLESIPGKLFF
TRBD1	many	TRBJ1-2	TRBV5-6	TGTGCCAGCAGCTTGACAGGGGTTATCTATGGCTACACCTTC	CASSLTGVIYGYTF
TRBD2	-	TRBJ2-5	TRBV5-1	TGCGCCAGCAGCTTGGCCGGCGGGAGATTGCAAGAGACCCAGTACTTC	CASSLAGGRLQETQYF
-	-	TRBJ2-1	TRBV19	TGTGCCAGTAGTATAGGACTAGGGACCTACAATGAGCAGTTCTTC	CASSIGLGTYNEQFF
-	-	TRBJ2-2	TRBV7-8	TGTGCCAGCAGCCCAACGTTATTAGGGGAGCTGTTTTTT	CASSPTLLGELFF
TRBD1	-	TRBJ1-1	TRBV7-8	TGTGCCAGCAGCCCCGGGGATCAGGGGGAGGTTGGGTCAAACACTGAAGCTTTCTTT	CASSPGDQGEVGSNTEAFF
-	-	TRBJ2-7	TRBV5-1	TGCGCCAGCAGCCCCACCGTGGCCCCCTACGAGCAGTACTTC	CASSPTVAPYEQYF
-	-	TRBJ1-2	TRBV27	TGTGCCAGCAGCAAGGGGAAGAGTGGCTACACCTTC	CASSKGKSGYTF
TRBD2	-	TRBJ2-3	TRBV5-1	TGCGCCAGCAGCTTGGCCGTTGCGGGAGTGGAAGATACGCAGTATTTT	CASSLAVAGVEDTQYF
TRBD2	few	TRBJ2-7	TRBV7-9	TGTGCCAGCAGCCTAGCGATCAGGACTAGCGGGAACTACGAGCAGTACTTC	CASSLAIRTSGNYEQYF
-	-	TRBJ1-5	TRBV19	TGTGCCAGTAGTATAGCGGGGGGCAATCAGCCCCAGCATTTT	CASSIAGGNQPQHF
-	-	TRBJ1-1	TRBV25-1	TGTGCCAGCAGTGAATCGGGAGGGACCACTGAAGCTTTCTTT	CASSESGGTTEAFF
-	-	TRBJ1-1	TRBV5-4	TGTGCCAGCAGCCAAGACCAGTTCACTGAAGCTTTCTTT	CASSQDQFTEAFF
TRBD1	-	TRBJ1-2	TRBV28	TGTGCCAGCAGTTTGGGGGCGGGACAGGATGGCTACACCTTC	CASSLGAGQDGYTF
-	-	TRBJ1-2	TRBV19	TGTGCCAGTAGTTCCGACAGGAGATATGGCTACACCTTC	CASSSDRRYGYTF
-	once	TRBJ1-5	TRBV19	TGTGCCAGTAGGCAGGGTTTCAGCCAGCCCCAGCATTTT	CASRQGFSQPQHF
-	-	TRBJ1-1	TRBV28	TGTGCCAGCAGTCCCCGTTTTGGGGGGCGAGGAATGAACACTGAAGCTTTCTTT	CASSPRFGGRGMNTEAFF
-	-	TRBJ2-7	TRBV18	TGTGCCAGCTCACCGATTCGGGGAAAGGGCGAGCAGTACTTC	CASSPIRGKGEQYF
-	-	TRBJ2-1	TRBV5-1	TGCGCCAGCAGCTTGGGTGGTGGTGAGCAGTTCTTC	CASSLGGGEQFF
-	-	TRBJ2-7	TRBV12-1	TGTGCCAGCAGCTTTGTTCTAGCGGGAGGCGAGCAGTACTTC	CASSFVLAGGEQYF